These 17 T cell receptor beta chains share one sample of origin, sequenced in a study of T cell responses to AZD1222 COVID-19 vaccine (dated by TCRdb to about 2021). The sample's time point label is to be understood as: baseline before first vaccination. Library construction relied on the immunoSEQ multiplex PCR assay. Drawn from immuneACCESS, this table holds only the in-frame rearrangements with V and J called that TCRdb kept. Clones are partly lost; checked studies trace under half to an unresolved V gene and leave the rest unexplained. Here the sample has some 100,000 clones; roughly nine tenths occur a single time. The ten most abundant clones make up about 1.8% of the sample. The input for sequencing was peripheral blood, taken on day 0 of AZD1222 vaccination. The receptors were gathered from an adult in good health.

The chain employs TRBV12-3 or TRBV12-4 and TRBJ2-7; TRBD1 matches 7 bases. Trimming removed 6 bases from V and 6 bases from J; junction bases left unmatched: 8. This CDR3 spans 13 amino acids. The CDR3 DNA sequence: TGTGCCAGCAGACCGCCACAGGGGAGCGAGCAGTACTTC. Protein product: CASRPPQGSEQYF.

The CDR3 bases are TGTGCCAGCAGCCAAGATAGCGGGATTAACACCGGGGAGCTGTTTTTT. It codes for CASSQDSGINTGELFF. The rearrangement joins TRBV4-2 to TRBJ2-2, with 8 bases fitting TRBD2. J gave up 2 bases and V 0 bases, and 2 bases lay outside the gene matches. CDR1 LGHNA and CDR2 YNFKEQ come from the germline V gene. The CDR3 totals 16 residues.

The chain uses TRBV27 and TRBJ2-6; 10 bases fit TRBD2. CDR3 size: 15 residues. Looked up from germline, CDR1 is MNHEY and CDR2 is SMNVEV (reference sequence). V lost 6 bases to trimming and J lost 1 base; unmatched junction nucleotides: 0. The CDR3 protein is CASRLAGSGANVLTF. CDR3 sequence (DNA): TGTGCCAGCAGACTAGCGGGATCTGGGGCCAACGTCCTGACTTTC.

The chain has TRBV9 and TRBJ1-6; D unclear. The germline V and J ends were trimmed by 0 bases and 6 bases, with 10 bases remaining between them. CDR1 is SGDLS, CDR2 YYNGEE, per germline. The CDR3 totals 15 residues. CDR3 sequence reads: CASSVGGGFNSPLHF. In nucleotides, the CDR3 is TGTGCCAGCAGCGTAGGAGGCGGTTTTAATTCACCCCTCCACTTT.

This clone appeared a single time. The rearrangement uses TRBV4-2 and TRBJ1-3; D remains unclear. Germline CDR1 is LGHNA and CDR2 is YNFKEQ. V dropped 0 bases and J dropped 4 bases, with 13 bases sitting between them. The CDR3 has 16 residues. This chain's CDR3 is CASSQEVSRSGNTIYF. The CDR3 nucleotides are TGTGCCAGCAGCCAAGAAGTTTCAAGGTCCGGAAACACCATATATTTT.

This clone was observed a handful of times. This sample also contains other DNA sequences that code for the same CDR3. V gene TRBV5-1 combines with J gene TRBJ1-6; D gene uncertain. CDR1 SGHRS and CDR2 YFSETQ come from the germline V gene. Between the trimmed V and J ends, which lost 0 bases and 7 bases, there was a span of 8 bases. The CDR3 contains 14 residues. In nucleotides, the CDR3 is TGCGCCAGCAGCTTGGCAGTGGGGAATTCACCCCTCCACTTT. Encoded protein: CASSLAVGNSPLHF.

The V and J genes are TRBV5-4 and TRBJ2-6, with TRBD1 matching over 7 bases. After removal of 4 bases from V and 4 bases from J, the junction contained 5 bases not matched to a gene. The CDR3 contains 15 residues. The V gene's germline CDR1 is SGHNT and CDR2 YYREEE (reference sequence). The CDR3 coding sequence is TGTGCCAGCAGCCCTGACAGGGCCGGGGCCAACGTCCTGACTTTC. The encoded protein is CASSPDRAGANVLTF.

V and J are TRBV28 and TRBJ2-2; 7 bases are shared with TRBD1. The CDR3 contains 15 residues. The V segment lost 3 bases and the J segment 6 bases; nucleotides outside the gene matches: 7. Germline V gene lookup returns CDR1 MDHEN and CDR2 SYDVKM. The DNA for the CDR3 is TGTGCCAGCAGTTTTAGGGGGCGGAAGGCCGGGGAGCTGTTTTTT. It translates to CASSFRGRKAGELFF. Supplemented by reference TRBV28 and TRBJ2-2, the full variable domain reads DVKVTQSSRYLVKRTGEKVFLECVQDMDHENMFWYRQDPGLGLRLIYFSYDVKMKEKGDIPEGYSVSREKKERFSLILESASTNQTSMYLCASSFRGRKAGELFFGEGSRLTVL.

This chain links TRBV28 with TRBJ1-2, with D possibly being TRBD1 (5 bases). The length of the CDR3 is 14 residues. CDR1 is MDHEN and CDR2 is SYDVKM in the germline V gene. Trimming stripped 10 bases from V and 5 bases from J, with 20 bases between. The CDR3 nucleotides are TGTGCCACCTCGACTCCCGGAGGGGCTTATGGCTACACCTTC. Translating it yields CATSTPGGAYGYTF.

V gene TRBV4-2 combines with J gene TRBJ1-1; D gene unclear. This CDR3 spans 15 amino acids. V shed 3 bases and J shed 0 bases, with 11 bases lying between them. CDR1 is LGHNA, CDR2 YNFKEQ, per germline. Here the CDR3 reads CASSQAVTMNTEAFF. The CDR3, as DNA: TGTGCCAGCAGCCAGGCCGTCACCATGAACACTGAAGCTTTCTTT.

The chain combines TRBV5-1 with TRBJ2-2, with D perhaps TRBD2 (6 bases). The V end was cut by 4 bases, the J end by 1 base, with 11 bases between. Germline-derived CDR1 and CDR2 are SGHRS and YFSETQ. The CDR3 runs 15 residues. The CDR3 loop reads CASSPYSGNTGELFF. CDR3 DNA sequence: TGCGCCAGCAGCCCCTATAGCGGGAACACCGGGGAGCTGTTTTTT.

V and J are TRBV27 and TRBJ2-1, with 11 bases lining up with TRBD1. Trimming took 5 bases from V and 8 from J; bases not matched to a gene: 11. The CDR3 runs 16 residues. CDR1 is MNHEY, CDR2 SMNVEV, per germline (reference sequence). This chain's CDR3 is CASSITGTGGWDEQFF. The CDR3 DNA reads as TGTGCCAGCAGTATAACGGGGACAGGGGGTTGGGATGAGCAGTTCTTC.

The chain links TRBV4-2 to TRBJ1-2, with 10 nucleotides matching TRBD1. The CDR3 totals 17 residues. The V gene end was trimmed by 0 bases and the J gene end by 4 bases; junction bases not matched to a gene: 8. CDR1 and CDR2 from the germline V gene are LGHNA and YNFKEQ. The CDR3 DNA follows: TGTGCCAGCAGCCAAGATAGACAGGGGGCACCTATCTATGGCTACACCTTC. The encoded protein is CASSQDRQGAPIYGYTF.

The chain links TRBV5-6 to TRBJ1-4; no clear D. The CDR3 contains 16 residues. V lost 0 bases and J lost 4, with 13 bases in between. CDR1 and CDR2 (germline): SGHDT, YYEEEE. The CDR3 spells CASSLVADQSNEKLFF. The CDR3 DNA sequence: TGTGCCAGCAGCTTGGTGGCCGACCAGAGTAATGAAAAACTGTTTTTT.

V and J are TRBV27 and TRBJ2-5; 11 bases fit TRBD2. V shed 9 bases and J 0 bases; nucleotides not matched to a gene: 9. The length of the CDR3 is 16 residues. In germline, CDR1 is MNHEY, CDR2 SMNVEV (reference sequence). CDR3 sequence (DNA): TGTGCCAGATCCTTAGGGACTAGCGGAGACCAAGAGACCCAGTACTTC. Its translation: CARSLGTSGDQETQYF.

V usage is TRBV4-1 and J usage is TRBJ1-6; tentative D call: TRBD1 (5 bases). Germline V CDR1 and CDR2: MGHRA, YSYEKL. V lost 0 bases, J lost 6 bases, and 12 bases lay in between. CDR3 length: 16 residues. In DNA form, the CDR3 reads TGCGCCAGCAGCCAAGAAAGGGGCAGGGTTAATTCACCCCTCCACTTT. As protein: CASSQERGRVNSPLHF.

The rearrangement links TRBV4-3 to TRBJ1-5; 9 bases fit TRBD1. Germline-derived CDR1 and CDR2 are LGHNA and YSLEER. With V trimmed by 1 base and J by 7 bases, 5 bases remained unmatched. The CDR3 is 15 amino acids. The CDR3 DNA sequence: TGCGCCAGCAGCCAAGCTACAGGGGGCGGGCAGCCCCAGCATTTT. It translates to CASSQATGGGQPQHF.